This T cell receptor (beta chain) stems from a study of blood T cell repertoires in COVID-19. Study-wide context: Acute and convalescent COVID-19 specimens originated in the United States, Italy and Spain. Nucleic acid was either cDNA or gDNA, and it came from T cells, B-cell-depleted T cells, or PBMCs.

Trimming removed 2 bases at V and 4 bases at J, with 11 bases between. The length of the CDR3 is 14 residues. Germline CDR1 is MNHEY and CDR2 is SVGEGT. Study processing details: Using reference gene primer amplification, nucleated cell counts were estimated. Sequencing was performed with immunoSEQ multiplex PCR; in TCRdb, only in-frame clones are kept and a portion is missing. V and J calls and clone size are as listed in that table; D and trimming were resolved from the DNA. The sample carries 250,000 to 350,000 clones, 70% to 90% recorded once. The TCR was taken from a woman aged 55-69 years with acute or convalescent COVID-19. The chain carries TRBV6-2 or TRBV6-3 and TRBJ1-2; unclear D gene. Sequenced: peripheral blood. In nucleotides, the CDR3 is TGTGCCAGCAGTTACCGAGGGAAGGTCTATGGCTACACCTTC. Its translation: CASSYRGKVYGYTF.